This T cell receptor beta chain was documented in a study of cytomegalovirus exposure and HLA in healthy donors. For the study at large: Earlier findings included 90 million to 120 million unique TCR beta sequences obtained from about 170 million T cells.

Donors counted as nominally healthy when sampled, yet unrecorded immune exposures were likely. The CDR3 has 14 residues. Germline assignment: CDR1 KGHSH and CDR2 LQKENI. The germline V and J ends were trimmed by 0 bases and 9 bases, with 9 bases remaining between them. PCR was performed using 60 Vbeta and 13 Jbeta primers. Data came from immunoSEQ multiplex PCR; TCRdb stores just in-frame clones and leaves some out. The sample includes about 160,000 clones, roughly 76% of them seen just once. The chain carries TRBV18 and TRBJ1-6; D is unresolved. The material sequenced was PBMCs. This receptor was obtained from a woman between 50 and 59 years old in good health and CMV-seronegative. CDR3 sequence (DNA): TGTGCCAGCTCACCACCGGAGGGATCTTCACCCCTCCACTTT. This sequence encodes CASSPPEGSSPLHF.